This T cell receptor (beta chain) comes out of a study of CD8+CD57+ T cells in acquired aplastic anemia. Regarding the study as a whole: Nearly 30 was the count of CD8+ CDR3 sequences that patients shared with controls.

The template used for profiling TCR beta VDJ and CDR3 was genomic DNA. A single record per CDR3 protein comes from TCRdb applying MiXCR to the reads. The table records around 150,000 distinct CDR3 sequences, roughly 50% of them present only once. Sequencing involved patients with CD8+CD57+ cell expansion previously shown by flow cytometry. Severe acquired aplastic anemia was present in all patients. At the time of blood sampling, patients had not yet received any therapy. The table lists this clonotype with many counts. The antigen is unknown. The limits of the CDR3 on the DNA are not certain, so only TCRdb's listed CDR3 is given. Looked up from germline, CDR1 is DFQATT and CDR2 is SNEGSKA (reference sequence). The CDR3 numbers 11 amino acids, ends counted.

This rearrangement joins TRBV20-1 to TRBJ2-1; the table assigns TRBD2, which was not confirmed against the DNA. The clonotype originates from a human donor with aplastic anemia. Sequenced material: sorted CD4+, CD8+, or CD8+CD57+ T cells (not recorded which) from PBMCs. The CDR3 loop is CSATFGAPQFF.